This T cell receptor beta chain was sequenced for a study of STAT5B mutations in CD4+ large granular lymphocyte leukemia. Study results and caveats: No patients shared main leukemic clonotypes, though around 27% appeared at low frequency elsewhere.

Sequenced by immunoSEQ multiplex PCR; TCRdb stores in-frame clones only, minus some. The sample holds some 1,200 clones; over 65% are singletons and the top ten take around four fifths. This CDR3 has 16 residues. Trimming removed 0 bases from V and 1 base from J, with 7 bases in between. From germline, CDR1 is LGHNA and CDR2 YSLEER. Patients had CD4+ T-LGLL, from Padova, Helsinki and Shinshu. Notes on this clone: Antigen specificity is unknown.

The sample comprised PBMCs. This chain links TRBV4-3 with TRBJ2-6, with D hard to call. This TCR was recovered from a man in his sixties with CD4+ T-cell large granular lymphocyte leukemia. This CDR3 is CASSQEVGSGANVLTF. CDR3 nucleotide sequence: TGCGCCAGCAGCCAAGAGGTGGGGTCTGGGGCCAACGTCCTGACTTTC.